This TCR beta chain was obtained from a study of T cells in Graves' hyperthyroidism and ophthalmopathy. Whole-study context: Specimen type is peripheral blood, collected at initial diagnosis prior to any treatment. Findings of the study overall: Blood also showed most of the thyroid clonotypes that were expanded above 0.001.

Germline-derived CDR1 and CDR2 are SGHRS and YFSETQ. The J segment lost 6 bases and the V segment lost 4 bases, leaving 7 bases of the junction unmatched. This CDR3 spans 14 amino acids. This clonotype was seen a handful of times. Its target is unknown. Amplification targeted TCR beta CDR3 regions from RNA transcripts. In the first-round RT-PCR of the TCR CDR3, the HTBI primer set was used. TCRdb processed the multiplex PCR reads anew with MiXCR; each CDR3 protein has one entry. This sample has 200,000 to 250,000 distinct CDR3 sequences, with 17% found just once. This TCR derives from a man aged 45-60 years with Graves' hyperthyroidism. The sample comprised blood. V is TRBV5-1 and J is TRBJ2-5; 9 nucleotides line up with TRBD1. The CDR3 DNA reads as TGCGCCAGCAGCCCAAGGGGACAGGGCCAGACCCAGTACTTC. This gives the protein CASSPRGQGQTQYF.